The entry below gives a single TCR beta chain sequence along with its context. Germline assignment: CDR1 LNHDA and CDR2 SQIVND (reference sequence). The CDR3 consists of 13 residues. V dropped 9 bases and J dropped 4; count of bases not matched to a gene: 8. Original processing methods: Reference gene primer amplification in the assay estimated nucleated cell counts. Some clones are missing from TCRdb's copy, which holds only in-frame ones; the method was immunoSEQ multiplex PCR. V, J and clone size are those of that table, while D and trimming were read from the DNA. This sample has fewer than 200,000 clones, with roughly nine tenths found just once. The entry originates in a study of blood T cell repertoires in COVID-19. Overall study context: Both acute and convalescent COVID-19 samples were obtained from the United States, Italy and Spain. T cells, B-cell-depleted T cells, or PBMCs provided the cDNA or gDNA that served as material.

Source material: peripheral blood. V and J are TRBV19 and TRBJ1-1; TRBD1 matches at 7 bases. The clonotype comes from a man between 65 and 79 years old with active or convalescent COVID-19. The CDR3 reads CASRQGDGTEAFF. The CDR3, as DNA: TGTGCCAGCCGACAGGGTGATGGCACTGAAGCTTTCTTT.